The TCR beta chain under discussion was sequenced for a study of T-cell reconstitution after alpha-beta-depleted transplantation in children. The library targeted TCRbeta and was prepared with unique molecular identifiers. TCRdb analysed the PCR reads with MiXCR anew, one entry per CDR3 protein. The sample has about 610,000 distinct CDR3 sequences, approximately 10% seen once; the top ten hold less than 5%. Trimming took 5 bases from V and 4 from J, leaving 12 bases between them. There are 13 residues in the CDR3. Germline values: CDR1 DFQATT, CDR2 SNEGSKA (reference sequence). The receptor was derived from a human donor who donated a stem cell graft to a child with acute myeloid leukemia. The input for sequencing was PBMCs from the stem cell graft donor, taken from the stem cell graft. V is TRBV20-1 and J is TRBJ2-1; D tentatively fits TRBD1 or TRBD2 (6 bases each). The CDR3 loop is CSADRRGYNEQFF. Here the CDR3 DNA reads TGCAGTGCTGACCGGAGGGGGTACAATGAGCAGTTCTTC.